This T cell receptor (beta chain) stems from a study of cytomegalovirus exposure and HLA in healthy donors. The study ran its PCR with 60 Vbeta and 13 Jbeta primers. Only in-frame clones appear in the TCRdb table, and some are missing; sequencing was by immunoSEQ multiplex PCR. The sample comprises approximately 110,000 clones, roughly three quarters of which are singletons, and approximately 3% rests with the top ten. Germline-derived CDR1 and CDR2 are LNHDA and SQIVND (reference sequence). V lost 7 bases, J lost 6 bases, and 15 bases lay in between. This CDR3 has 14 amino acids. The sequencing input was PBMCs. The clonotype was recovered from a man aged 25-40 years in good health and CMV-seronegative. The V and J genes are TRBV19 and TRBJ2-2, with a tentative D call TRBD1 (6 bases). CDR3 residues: CASTDRDKAGELFF. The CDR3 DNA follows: TGTGCCAGTACCGACCGGGACAAGGCCGGGGAGCTGTTTTTT.